The source of this T cell receptor (beta chain) is a study of long-term antiretroviral therapy in people with HIV. Study-wide results and limits: The data indicate that diversity increased after ART but remained below transplant donor controls.

The CDR3 runs 15 residues. Germline V CDR1 and CDR2: MNHNS, SASEGT. The V and J ends lost 2 bases and 4 bases respectively, with 11 bases between them. An immunoSEQ assay, version v3.0, was performed at survey level. Assay: immunoSEQ multiplex PCR; the TCRdb copy retains only in-frame clones and omits some. This table has fewer than 20,000 clones, about 94% appearing once. Points on this clone: Its antigen is still unknown.

Every HIV-positive participant received treatment in the United States. V is TRBV6-1 and J is TRBJ2-2, with D possibly called TRBD1 or TRBD2 (5 bases each). The TCR comes from a woman in her 50s with HIV. The sample here was unsorted PBMCs, taken 6.4 years after starting antiretroviral therapy. The CDR3 sequence is CASSEFGAVTGELFF. Here the CDR3 DNA reads TGTGCCAGCAGTGAATTCGGGGCGGTCACCGGGGAGCTGTTTTTT.